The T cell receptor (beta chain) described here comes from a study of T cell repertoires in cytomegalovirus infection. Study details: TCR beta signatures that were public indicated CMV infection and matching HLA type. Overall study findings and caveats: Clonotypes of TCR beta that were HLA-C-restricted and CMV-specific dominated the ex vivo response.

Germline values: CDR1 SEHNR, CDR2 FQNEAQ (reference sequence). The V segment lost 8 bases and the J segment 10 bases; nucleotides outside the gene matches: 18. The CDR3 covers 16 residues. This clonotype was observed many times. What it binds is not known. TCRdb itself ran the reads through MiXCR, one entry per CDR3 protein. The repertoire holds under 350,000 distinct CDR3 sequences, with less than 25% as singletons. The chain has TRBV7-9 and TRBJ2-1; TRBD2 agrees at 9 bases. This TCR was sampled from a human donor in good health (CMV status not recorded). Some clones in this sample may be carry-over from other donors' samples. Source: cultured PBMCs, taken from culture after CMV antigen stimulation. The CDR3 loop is CASEGGLAQQGGEQFF. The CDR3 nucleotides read TGTGCCAGCGAGGGGGGACTAGCTCAACAAGGGGGAGAGCAGTTCTTC.